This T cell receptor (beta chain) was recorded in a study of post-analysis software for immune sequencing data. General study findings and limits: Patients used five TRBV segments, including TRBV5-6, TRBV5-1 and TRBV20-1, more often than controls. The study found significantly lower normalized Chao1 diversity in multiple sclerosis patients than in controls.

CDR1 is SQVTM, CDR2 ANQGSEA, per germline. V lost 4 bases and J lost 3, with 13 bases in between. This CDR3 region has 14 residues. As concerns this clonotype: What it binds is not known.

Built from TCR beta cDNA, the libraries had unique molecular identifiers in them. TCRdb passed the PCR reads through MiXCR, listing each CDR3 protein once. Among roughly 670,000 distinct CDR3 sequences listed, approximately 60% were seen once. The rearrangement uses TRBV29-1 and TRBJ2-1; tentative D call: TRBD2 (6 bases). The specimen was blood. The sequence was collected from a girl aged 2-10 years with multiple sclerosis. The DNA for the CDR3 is TGCAGCGTTGGGTTTGGCGGGAACTACAATGAGCAGTTCTTC. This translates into CSVGFGGNYNEQFF.